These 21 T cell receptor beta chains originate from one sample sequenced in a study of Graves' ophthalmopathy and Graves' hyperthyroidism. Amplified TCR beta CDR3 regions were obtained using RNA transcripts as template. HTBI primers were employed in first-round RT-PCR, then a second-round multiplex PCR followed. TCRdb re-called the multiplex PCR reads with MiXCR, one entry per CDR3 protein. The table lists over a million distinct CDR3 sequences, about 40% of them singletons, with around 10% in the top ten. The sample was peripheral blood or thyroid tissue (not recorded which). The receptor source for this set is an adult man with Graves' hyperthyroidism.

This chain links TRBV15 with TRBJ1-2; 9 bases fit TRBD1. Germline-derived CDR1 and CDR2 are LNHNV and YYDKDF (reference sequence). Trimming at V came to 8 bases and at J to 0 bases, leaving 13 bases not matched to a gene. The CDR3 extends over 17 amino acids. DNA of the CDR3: TGTGCCACCTTCTACGAGGGACAGGGTCTACCTAACTATGGCTACACCTTC. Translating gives CATFYEGQGLPNYGYTF.

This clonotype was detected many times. The CDR3 reads CASSTRTGQYGYTF. The CDR3 DNA reads as TGCGCCAGCAGCACCCGGACAGGGCAGTATGGCTACACCTTC. The V call is TRBV4-3, the J call TRBJ1-2; 8 positions match TRBD1. The CDR3 is 14 amino acids. The V segment lost 5 bases and the J segment 5 bases; nucleotides outside the gene matches: 7. CDR1 and CDR2 from the germline V gene are LGHNA and YSLEER.

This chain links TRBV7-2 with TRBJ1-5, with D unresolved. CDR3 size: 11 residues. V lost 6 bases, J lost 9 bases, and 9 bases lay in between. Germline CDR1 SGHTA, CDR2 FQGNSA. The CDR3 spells CASSNAPPQHF. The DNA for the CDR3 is TGTGCCAGCAGTAACGCACCGCCCCAGCATTTT.

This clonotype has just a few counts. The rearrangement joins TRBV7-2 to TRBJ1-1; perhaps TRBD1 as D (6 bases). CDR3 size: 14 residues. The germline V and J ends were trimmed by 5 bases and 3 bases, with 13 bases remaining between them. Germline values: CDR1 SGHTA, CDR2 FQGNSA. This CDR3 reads CASSPRAGDTEAFF. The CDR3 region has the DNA TGTGCCAGCAGCCCACGGGCAGGGGACACTGAAGCTTTCTTT.

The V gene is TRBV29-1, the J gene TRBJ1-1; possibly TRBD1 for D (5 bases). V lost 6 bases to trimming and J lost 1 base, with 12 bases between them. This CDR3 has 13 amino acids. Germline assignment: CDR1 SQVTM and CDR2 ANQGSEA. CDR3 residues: CSVPRGSNTEAFF. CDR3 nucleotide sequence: TGCAGCGTCCCGAGGGGCTCGAACACTGAAGCTTTCTTT.

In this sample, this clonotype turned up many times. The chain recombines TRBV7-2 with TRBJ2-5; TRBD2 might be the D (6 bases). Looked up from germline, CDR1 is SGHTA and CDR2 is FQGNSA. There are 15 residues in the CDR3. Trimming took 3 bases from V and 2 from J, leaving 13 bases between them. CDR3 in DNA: TGTGCCAGCAGCTTTAGCGAGCTAGCGCAAGAGACCCAGTACTTC. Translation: CASSFSELAQETQYF.

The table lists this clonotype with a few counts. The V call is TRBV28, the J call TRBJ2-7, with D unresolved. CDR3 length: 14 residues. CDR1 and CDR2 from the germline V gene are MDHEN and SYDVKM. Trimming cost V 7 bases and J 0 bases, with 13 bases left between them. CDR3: CASTLSPSSYEQYF. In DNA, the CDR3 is TGTGCCAGCACCCTATCACCCAGCTCCTACGAGCAGTACTTC.

The CDR3 protein is CASNGGLGSYEQYF. DNA for the CDR3: TGTGCCAGTAATGGGGGGCTCGGCTCCTACGAGCAGTACTTC. The genes are TRBV19 and TRBJ2-7, with D perhaps matching TRBD1 or TRBD2 (6 bases each). V was pared by 7 bases and J by 0 bases, with 13 bases between. Germline values: CDR1 LNHDA, CDR2 SQIVND (reference sequence). The CDR3 spans 14 residues. The full variable domain, rest sourced from reference TRBV19 and TRBJ2-7, is DGGITQSPKYLFRKEGQNVTLSCEQNLNHDAMYWYRQDPGQGLRLIYYSQIVNDFQKGDIAEGYSVSREKKESFPLTVTSAQKNPTAFYLCASNGGLGSYEQYFGPGTRLTVT.

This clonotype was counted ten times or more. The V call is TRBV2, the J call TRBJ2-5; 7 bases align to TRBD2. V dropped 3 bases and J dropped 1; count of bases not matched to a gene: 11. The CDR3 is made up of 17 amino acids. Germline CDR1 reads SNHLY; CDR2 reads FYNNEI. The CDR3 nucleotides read TGTGCCAGCAGTGACCGACTCGCCGGGACTATCCAAGAGACCCAGTACTTC. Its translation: CASSDRLAGTIQETQYF.

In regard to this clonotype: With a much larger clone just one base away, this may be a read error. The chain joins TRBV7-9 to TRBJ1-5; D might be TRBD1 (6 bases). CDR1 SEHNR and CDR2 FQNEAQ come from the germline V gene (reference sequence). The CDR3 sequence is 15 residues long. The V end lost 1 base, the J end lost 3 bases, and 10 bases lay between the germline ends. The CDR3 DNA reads TGTGCCAGCAGCTTAGAGAGGGGACACAATCAGCCCCAGCATTTT. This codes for CASSLERGHNQPQHF.

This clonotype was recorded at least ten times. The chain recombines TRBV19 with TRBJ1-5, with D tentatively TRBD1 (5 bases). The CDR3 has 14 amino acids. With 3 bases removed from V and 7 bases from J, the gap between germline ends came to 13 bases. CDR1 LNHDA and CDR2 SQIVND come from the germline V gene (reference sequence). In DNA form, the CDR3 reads TGTGCCAGTAGTATGTCGCAGGGCAGGCAGCCCCAGCATTTT. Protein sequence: CASSMSQGRQPQHF. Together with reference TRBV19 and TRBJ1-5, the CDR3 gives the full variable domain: DGGITQSPKYLFRKEGQNVTLSCEQNLNHDAMYWYRQDPGQGLRLIYYSQIVNDFQKGDIAEGYSVSREKKESFPLTVTSAQKNPTAFYLCASSMSQGRQPQHFGDGTRLSIL.

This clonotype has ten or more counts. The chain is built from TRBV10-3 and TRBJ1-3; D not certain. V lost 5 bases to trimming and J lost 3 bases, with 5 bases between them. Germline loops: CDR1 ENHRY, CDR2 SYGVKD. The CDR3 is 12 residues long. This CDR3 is CAISPDGNTIYF. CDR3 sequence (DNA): TGTGCCATCAGTCCGGATGGAAACACCATATATTTT.

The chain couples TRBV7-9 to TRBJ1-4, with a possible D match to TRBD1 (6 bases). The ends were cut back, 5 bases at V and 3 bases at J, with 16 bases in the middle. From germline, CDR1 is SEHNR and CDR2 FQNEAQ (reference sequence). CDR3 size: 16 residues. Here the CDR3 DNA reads TGTGCCAGCAGCGGCATTTTGGGGGCATCTAATGAAAAACTGTTTTTT. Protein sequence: CASSGILGASNEKLFF.

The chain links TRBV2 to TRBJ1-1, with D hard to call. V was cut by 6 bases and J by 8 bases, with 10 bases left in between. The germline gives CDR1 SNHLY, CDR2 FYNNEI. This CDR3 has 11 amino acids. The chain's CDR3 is CASRTDGEAFF. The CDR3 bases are TGTGCCAGCAGGACCGATGGAGAAGCTTTCTTT.

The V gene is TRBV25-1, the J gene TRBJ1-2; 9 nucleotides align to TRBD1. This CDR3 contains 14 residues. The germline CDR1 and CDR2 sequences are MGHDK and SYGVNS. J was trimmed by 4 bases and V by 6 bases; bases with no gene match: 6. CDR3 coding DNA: TGTGCCAGCAGCGGGGGACAGGGCGTCTATGGCTACACCTTC. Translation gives CASSGGQGVYGYTF.

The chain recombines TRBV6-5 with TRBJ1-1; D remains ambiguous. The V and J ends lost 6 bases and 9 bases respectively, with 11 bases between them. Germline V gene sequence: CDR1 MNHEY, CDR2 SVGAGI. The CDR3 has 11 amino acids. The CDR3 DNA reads TGTGCCAGCAGACTACTTTGGAAAGCTTTCTTT. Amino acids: CASRLLWKAFF.

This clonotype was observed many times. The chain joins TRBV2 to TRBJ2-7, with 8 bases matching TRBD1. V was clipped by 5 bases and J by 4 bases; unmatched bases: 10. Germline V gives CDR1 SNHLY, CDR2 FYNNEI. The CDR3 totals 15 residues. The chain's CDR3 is CASSNPRTGKYEQYF. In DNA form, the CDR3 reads TGTGCCAGCAGTAACCCTCGGACAGGGAAATACGAGCAGTACTTC.

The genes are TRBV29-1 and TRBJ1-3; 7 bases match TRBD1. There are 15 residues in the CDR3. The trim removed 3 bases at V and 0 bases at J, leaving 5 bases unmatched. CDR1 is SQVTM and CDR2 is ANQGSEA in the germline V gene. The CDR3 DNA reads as TGCAGCGTTGACGTCGGACAGGTCTCTGGAAACACCATATATTTT. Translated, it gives CSVDVGQVSGNTIYF.

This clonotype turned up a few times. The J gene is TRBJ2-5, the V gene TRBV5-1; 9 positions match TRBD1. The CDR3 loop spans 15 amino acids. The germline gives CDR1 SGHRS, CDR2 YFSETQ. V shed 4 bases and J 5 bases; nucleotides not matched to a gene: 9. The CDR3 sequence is CASSRTGVGGETQYF. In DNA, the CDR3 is TGCGCCAGCAGCAGGACAGGGGTAGGAGGGGAGACCCAGTACTTC. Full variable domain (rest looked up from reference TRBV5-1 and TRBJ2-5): KAGVTQTPRYLIKTRGQQVTLSCSPISGHRSVSWYQQTPGQGLQFLFEYFSETQRNKGNFPGRFSGRQFSNSRSEMNVSTLELGDSALYLCASSRTGVGGETQYFGPGTRLLVL.

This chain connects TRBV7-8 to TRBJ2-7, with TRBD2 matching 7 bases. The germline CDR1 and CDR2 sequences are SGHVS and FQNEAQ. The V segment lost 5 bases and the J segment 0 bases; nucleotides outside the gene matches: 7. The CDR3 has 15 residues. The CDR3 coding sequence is TGTGCCAGCAGCCACGCAGGCGGGGGCTCCTACGAGCAGTACTTC. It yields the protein CASSHAGGGSYEQYF.

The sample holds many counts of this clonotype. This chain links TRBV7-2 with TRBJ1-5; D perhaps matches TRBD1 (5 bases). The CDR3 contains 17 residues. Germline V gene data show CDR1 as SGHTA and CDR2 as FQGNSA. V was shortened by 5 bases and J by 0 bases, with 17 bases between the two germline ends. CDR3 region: CASSAKGRDYSNQPQHF. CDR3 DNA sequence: TGTGCCAGCAGCGCAAAGGGACGGGATTATAGCAATCAGCCCCAGCATTTT.